This TCR beta chain is drawn from a study of post-analysis software for immune sequencing data. Study-level findings and limits: In patients, TRBV5-6, TRBV5-1 and TRBV20-1 belonged to roughly five TRBV segments found more frequently than in controls.

This clonotype turned up a few times. Its target is not known. The authors incorporated unique molecular identifiers into the TCR beta cDNA libraries. MiXCR, applied by TCRdb to the PCR reads, yields one record per CDR3 protein. The table lists approximately 440,000 distinct CDR3 sequences, roughly 45% of them singletons. Trimming left V 6 bases short and J 5 bases short, with 11 bases between. There are 12 residues in the CDR3. Per the germline V gene, CDR1 is SGHKS and CDR2 is YYEKEE (reference sequence). This receptor was identified in a girl aged 5-17 years with multiple sclerosis. The V and J genes are TRBV5-5 and TRBJ1-1, with D hard to call. The material sequenced was blood. CDR3 residues: CASTSVTTEAFF. CDR3 nucleotide sequence: TGTGCCAGCACCTCGGTAACGACTGAAGCTTTCTTT.